This TCR beta chain was sequenced during a study of Ad26.COV2.S vaccination and SARS-CoV-2 variants. The method was immunoSEQ multiplex PCR; TCRdb's version includes in-frame clones alone and lacks a portion of them. The repertoire holds roughly 700,000 clones, 89% seen once, with around 1.4% in the top ten. The germline V gene encodes CDR1 SGHKS and CDR2 YYEKEE (reference sequence). The CDR3 length is 15 residues. With 2 bases removed from V and 7 bases from J, the gap between germline ends came to 13 bases. Treatment in this sample: 15 to 20 received Ad26.COV2.S at low or high dose, single or two shots; five or six received placebo; per-sample allocation not given. At day 63 after the first vaccine or placebo injection, samples were drawn.

The sequence derives from a person aged 18 to 59 who received the Ad26.COV2.S COVID-19 vaccine or a placebo. Sequenced material: peripheral blood, taken in a trial of Ad26.COV2.S vaccine versus placebo. The chain employs TRBV5-5 and TRBJ1-6; D is undetermined. The CDR3 here is CASSFSLFWNSPLHF. DNA for the CDR3: TGTGCCAGCAGCTTTAGCCTGTTTTGGAATTCACCCCTCCACTTT.